Given below is one T cell receptor (beta chain) in context. cDNA prepared by RNA extraction and subsequent reverse transcription served as the template for sequencing. Produced via immunoSEQ multiplex PCR; TCRdb's table is partial and in-frame only. This repertoire shows 150,000 to 200,000 clones, 50% to 70% found once; its top ten account for roughly 15%. This CDR3 has 11 amino acids. Per the germline V gene, CDR1 is DFQATT and CDR2 is SNEGSKA (reference sequence). The ends lost 5 bases at V and 7 bases at J; junction bases unmatched: 3. These data are taken from a study of CD8+ T cells in alopecia areata.

This chain connects TRBV20-1 to TRBJ1-2; 8 bases agree with TRBD1. The material was CD4+ T cells sorted from blood, obtained at week 0. This TCR derives from a human donor with alopecia areata. Written as DNA, the CDR3 is TGCAGTGCTTATGACAGGGGTGGCTACACCTTC. This translates into CSAYDRGGYTF.